This T cell receptor (beta chain) came from a study of response to subunit inactivated influenza vaccine. MiXCR was run by TCRdb on the RT-PCR reads, yielding one entry per CDR3 protein. This sample has approximately 700,000 distinct CDR3 sequences, with about 15% found just once. The receptor comes from a middle-aged man who received an inactivated influenza vaccine. The sample in question was PBMCs from blood, obtained around 15 days before vaccination.

The CDR3 is CASSYGTAQETQYF. Here the CDR3 DNA reads TGTGCCAGTAGTTATGGGACGGCGCAAGAGACCCAGTACTTC. This chain links TRBV19 with TRBJ2-5; D is perhaps TRBD1 or TRBD2 (5 bases each). The CDR3 is 14 amino acids. Germline V gives CDR1 LNHDA, CDR2 SQIVND (reference sequence). Trimming removed 5 bases at V and 2 bases at J, with 12 bases between.